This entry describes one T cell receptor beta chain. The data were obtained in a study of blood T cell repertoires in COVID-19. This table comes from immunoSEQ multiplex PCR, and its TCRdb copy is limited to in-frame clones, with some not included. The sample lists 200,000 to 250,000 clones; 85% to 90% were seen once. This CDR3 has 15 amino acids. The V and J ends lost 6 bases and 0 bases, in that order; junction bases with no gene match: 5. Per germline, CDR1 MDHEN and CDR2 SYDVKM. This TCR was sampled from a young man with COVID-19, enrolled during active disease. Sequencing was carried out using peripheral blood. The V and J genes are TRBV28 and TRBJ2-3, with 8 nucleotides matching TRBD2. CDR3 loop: CASSPGGGSTDTQYF. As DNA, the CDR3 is TGTGCCAGCAGCCCAGGCGGGGGGAGCACAGATACGCAGTATTTT.